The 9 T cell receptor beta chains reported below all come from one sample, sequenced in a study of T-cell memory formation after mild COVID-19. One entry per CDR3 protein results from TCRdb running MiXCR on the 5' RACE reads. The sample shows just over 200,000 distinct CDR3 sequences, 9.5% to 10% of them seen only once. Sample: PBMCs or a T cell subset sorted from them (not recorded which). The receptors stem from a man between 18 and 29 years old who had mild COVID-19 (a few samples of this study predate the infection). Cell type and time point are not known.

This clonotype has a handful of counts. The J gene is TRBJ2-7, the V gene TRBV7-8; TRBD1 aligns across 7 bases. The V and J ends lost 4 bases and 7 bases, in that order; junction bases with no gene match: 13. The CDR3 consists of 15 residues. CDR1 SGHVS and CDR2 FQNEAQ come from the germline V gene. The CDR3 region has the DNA TGTGCCAGCAGCTCCCGGGACAGCCCACCGGGAGAGCAGTACGTC. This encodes CASSSRDSPPGEQYV.

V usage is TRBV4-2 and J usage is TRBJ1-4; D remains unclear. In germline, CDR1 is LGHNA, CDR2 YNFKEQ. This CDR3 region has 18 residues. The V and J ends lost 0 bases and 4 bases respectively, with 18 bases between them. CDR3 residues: CASSQDTRQISYNEKLFF. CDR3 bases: TGTGCCAGCAGCCAAGATACTCGGCAGATCTCCTATAATGAAAAACTGTTTTTT.

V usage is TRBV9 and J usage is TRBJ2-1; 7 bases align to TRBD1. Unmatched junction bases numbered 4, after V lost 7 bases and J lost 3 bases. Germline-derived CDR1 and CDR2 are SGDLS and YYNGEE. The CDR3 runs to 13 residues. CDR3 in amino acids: CASGRGHYNEQFF. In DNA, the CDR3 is TGTGCCAGCGGAAGGGGGCACTACAATGAGCAGTTCTTC.

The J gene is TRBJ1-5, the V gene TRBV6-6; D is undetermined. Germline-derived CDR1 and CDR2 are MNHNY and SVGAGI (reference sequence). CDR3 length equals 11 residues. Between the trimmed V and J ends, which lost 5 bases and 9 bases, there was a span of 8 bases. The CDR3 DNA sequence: TGTGCCAGCAGTCTAGGAGGGCCCCAGCATTTT. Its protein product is CASSLGGPQHF.

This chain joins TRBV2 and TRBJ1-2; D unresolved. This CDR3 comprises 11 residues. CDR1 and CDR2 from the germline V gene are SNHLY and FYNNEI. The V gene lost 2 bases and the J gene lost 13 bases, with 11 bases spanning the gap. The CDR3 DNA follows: TGTGCCAGCAGTGAACATGGCGGCCGCACCTTC. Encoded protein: CASSEHGGRTF.

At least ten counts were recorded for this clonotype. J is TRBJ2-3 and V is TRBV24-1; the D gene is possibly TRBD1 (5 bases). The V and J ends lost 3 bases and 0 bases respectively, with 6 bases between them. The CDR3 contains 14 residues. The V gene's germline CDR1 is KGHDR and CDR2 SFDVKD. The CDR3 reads CATSDGASTDTQYF. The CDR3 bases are TGTGCCACCAGTGATGGGGCCAGCACAGATACGCAGTATTTT.

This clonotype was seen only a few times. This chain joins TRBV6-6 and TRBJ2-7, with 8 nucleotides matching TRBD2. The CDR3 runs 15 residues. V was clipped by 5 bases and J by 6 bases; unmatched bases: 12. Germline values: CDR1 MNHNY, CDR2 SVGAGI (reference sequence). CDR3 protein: CASSPPGTSFSEQYF. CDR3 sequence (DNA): TGTGCCAGCAGTCCACCCGGGACTAGTTTTTCCGAGCAGTACTTC.

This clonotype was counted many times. Written as DNA, the CDR3 is TGTGCCAGCAGCCGACAGAACGAGCAGTACGTC. Encoded protein: CASSRQNEQYV. The chain carries TRBV5-6 and TRBJ2-7; D is possibly TRBD1 (5 bases). CDR3 size: 11 residues. With 4 bases removed from V and 5 bases from J, the gap between germline ends came to 7 bases. CDR1 is SGHDT, CDR2 YYEEEE, per germline.

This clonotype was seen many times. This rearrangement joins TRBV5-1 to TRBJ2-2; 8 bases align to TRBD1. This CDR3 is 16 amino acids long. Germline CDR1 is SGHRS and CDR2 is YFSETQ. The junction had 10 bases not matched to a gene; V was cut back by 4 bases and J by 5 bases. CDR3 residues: CASSPRGQGATGELFF. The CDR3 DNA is TGCGCCAGCAGCCCTCGCGGGCAGGGGGCGACCGGGGAGCTGTTTTTT.